This TCR beta chain was captured by sequencing in a study of radiotherapy plus CTLA-4 blockade in lung cancer (dated 2018 in TCRdb). Context from the whole study: Among the enrolled patients, about 19% had an objective response, and around 31% reached disease control.

The CDR3 has 15 amino acids, counting the end cysteine and phenylalanine. The read is trimmed to its CDR3 DNA, 45 bases read in frame from base 1. At the junction V is shortened by 5 bases and J by 0 bases; bases outside the gene matches: 4. The germline V gene yields MNHNS for CDR1 and SASEGT for CDR2. Focal radiation therapy combined with CTLA-4 blockade (ipilimumab) was tested in patients with chemo-refractory metastatic non-small-cell lung cancer. Study-wide findings and limitations: TCR clones derived from tumors expanded in peripheral blood after treatment with radiotherapy and ipilimumab. The strongest predictors of response were reported to be early dynamic shifts in blood T cell clones along with a rise in serum interferon-beta following radiation.

Library preparation employed the immunoSEQ multiplex PCR assay. TCRdb mirrors the immuneACCESS table, restricted to in-frame sequences. Some clones are absent from its copies; in checked studies, under half trace to an unresolved V gene, and the reason for the others is unknown. Counted in this sample were roughly 76,000 clones; roughly 69% of them appeared once. More than 9% of the sample comes from the top ten. On this clone itself: Its antigen is currently not known. Per-base quality was not reported, and no clone a single base away is much larger than it.

This TCR was sampled from a human donor with non-small cell lung cancer whose response to radiotherapy plus ipilimumab could not be evaluated. The chain links TRBV6-1 with TRBJ2-7, and 10 bases in between align with TRBD1. Here the sequenced sample was peripheral blood, taken from a patient treated with radiotherapy plus ipilimumab. The nucleotide sequence is TGTGCCAGCAGTTCGGGACAGGGGCTCTCCTACGAGCAGTACTTC. Translation gives CASSSGQGLSYEQYF.